These T cell receptor beta chains were read from a single sample in a study of shared clonotypes between healthy human individuals. Only in-frame clones appear in the TCRdb table, and some are missing; sequencing was by immunoSEQ multiplex PCR. The sample records approximately 2.4 million clones, under 97% being singletons. Sequenced input: naive CD4+ T cells sorted from blood. The origin of the receptors is a man aged 18 to 35 in good health. Both conserved end residues are part of each CDR3. A D gene is named only where the DNA matches it firmly. Expanded clones are given a class, and other clones once, few, many or no size at all.

size	D	V	J	DNA	CDR3
-	TRBD1	TRBV5-1	TRBJ1-3	TGCGCCAGCAGCTCAGGACAGGCCAGCTTCGGGAACACCATATATTTT	CASSSGQASFGNTIYF
-	-	TRBV5-1	TRBJ1-6	TGCGCCAGCAGCAGGGGTGGTGATAATTCACCCCTCCACTTT	CASSRGGDNSPLHF
-	-	TRBV19	TRBJ1-5	TGTGCCAGTAAGGCGACAGAGAATAGCAATCAGCCCCAGCATTTT	CASKATENSNQPQHF
-	-	TRBV30	TRBJ1-5	TGTGCCTGGAGTGCGGGGCCCTTGGGGCCCCAGCATTTT	CAWSAGPLGPQHF
-	-	TRBV9	TRBJ2-1	TGTGCCAGCAGCGAGGGACCGACCATAGGGAATGAGCAGTTCTTC	CASSEGPTIGNEQFF
once	-	TRBV7-2	TRBJ2-7	TGTGCCAGCAGCTTCCCTCTGGACGGTCCCTACGAGCAGTACTTC	CASSFPLDGPYEQYF
-	-	TRBV7-8	TRBJ2-3	TGTGCCAGCAGCTTAGTAGACACGGACACAGATACGCAGTATTTT	CASSLVDTDTDTQYF
-	TRBD2	TRBV29-1	TRBJ2-5	TGCAGCGTTGTTCTAGCGGCGGTTGGTGAGACCCAGTACTTC	CSVVLAAVGETQYF
-	-	TRBV14	TRBJ2-7	TGTGCCAGCAGCCAAGGAGCGGAGGCCCCCTCCTACGAGCAGTACTTC	CASSQGAEAPSYEQYF
-	-	TRBV10-2	TRBJ2-7	TGCGCCAGCAGTGAAGTCTACGAGCAGTACTTC	CASSEVYEQYF
-	-	TRBV28	TRBJ2-7	TGTGCCAGCAGGGTGGCAGGGCGGGAGCAGTACTTC	CASRVAGREQYF
-	TRBD2	TRBV6-6	TRBJ2-5	TGTGCCAGCTCCATCTTAAGCGGGGGGGCCCAAGAGACCCAGTACTTC	CASSILSGGAQETQYF
once	-	TRBV7-9	TRBJ1-2	TGTGCCAGCAGCCCGGAGGTGGAGGGCTACACCTTC	CASSPEVEGYTF
-	-	TRBV11-2	TRBJ1-4	TGTGCCAGCAGCCCTAACAGGGAATGGGATGAAAAACTGTTTTTT	CASSPNREWDEKLFF
few	TRBD1	TRBV10-3	TRBJ2-7	TGTGCCATCACCGGACAGGGAACCTACGAGCAGTACTTC	CAITGQGTYEQYF
-	TRBD2	TRBV11-2	TRBJ2-5	TGTGCCAGCAGCTTAGATTACGCAGCGGGGCCCGTGATAGAGACCCAGTACTTC	CASSLDYAAGPVIETQYF
-	-	TRBV5-1	TRBJ2-7	TGCGCCAGCAGCCGCCTAACTTTAAGGGGACCGTGGATCTCCTACGAGCAGTACTTC	CASSRLTLRGPWISYEQYF
once	-	TRBV5-4	TRBJ2-2	TGTGCCAGCAGCTTGGCCAGGGACACCGGGGAGCTGTTTTTT	CASSLARDTGELFF
-	TRBD1	TRBV6-5	TRBJ2-5	TGTGCCAGCAGTTTCTCTACAGGGGGCGGCCAAGAGACCCAGTACTTC	CASSFSTGGGQETQYF
-	TRBD1	TRBV4-3	TRBJ1-5	TGCGCCAGCAGCTTCGGGACAGGGGGGAATCAGCCCCAGCATTTT	CASSFGTGGNQPQHF
-	TRBD1	TRBV28	TRBJ1-1	TGTGCCAGCAGTTCACCCGACAGGGGTAACACTGAAGCTTTCTTT	CASSSPDRGNTEAFF
-	TRBD1	TRBV7-2	TRBJ2-4	TGTGCCAGCAGCTCGACAGGGGCGATCATTCAGTACTTC	CASSSTGAIIQYF
-	-	TRBV5-4	TRBJ1-4	TGTGCCAGCAGCTCCAGACAGACAACTAATGAAAAACTGTTTTTT	CASSSRQTTNEKLFF
few	-	TRBV18	TRBJ2-2	TGTGCCAGCTCACCAGGGGACACCGGGGAGCTGTTTTTT	CASSPGDTGELFF
-	-	TRBV30	TRBJ1-1	TGTGCCTGGATTATTATAGGCAACCTGAACGGTGAAGCTTTCTTT	CAWIIIGNLNGEAFF
-	-	TRBV11-2	TRBJ2-1	TGTGCCAGCAGGACGCCCTCCTACAATGAGCAGTTCTTC	CASRTPSYNEQFF
-	-	TRBV11-3	TRBJ2-7	TGTGCCAGCAGCTTAGACAGGGTCTCCAACGAGCAGTACTTC	CASSLDRVSNEQYF
-	TRBD1	TRBV4-1	TRBJ1-4	TGCGCCAGCAGCCTTAGACAGGGGGTTAATGAAAAACTGTTTTTT	CASSLRQGVNEKLFF
-	-	TRBV19	TRBJ1-2	TGTGCCAGTAGTCCCCAGGGAGGGGGTGGCTACACCTTC	CASSPQGGGGYTF
-	TRBD1	TRBV5-6	TRBJ1-2	TGTGCCAGCAGCTGGGACAGGGCCCCAGGTAGCTACACCTTC	CASSWDRAPGSYTF
-	-	TRBV30	TRBJ2-3	TGTGCCTGGAGTGGTCATGACGGGGATACGCAGTATTTT	CAWSGHDGDTQYF
-	-	TRBV11-2	TRBJ2-7	TGTGCCAGCAGCTCCCGCTACGAGCAGTACTTC	CASSSRYEQYF
-	-	TRBV6-5	TRBJ1-1	TGTGCCAGCTGTGCAGGTACCATCGGGTTCACTGAAGCTTTCTTT	CASCAGTIGFTEAFF
-	-	TRBV5-1	TRBJ2-3	TGCGCCAGCAGTCCAGGGCAGGGATTGGGCACAGATACGCAGTATTTT	CASSPGQGLGTDTQYF
-	-	TRBV6-5	TRBJ1-4	TGTGCCAGCAGTTACCAAGGGGTCGGTGAAAAACTGTTTTTT	CASSYQGVGEKLFF
-	TRBD1	TRBV2	TRBJ2-3	TGTGCCAGCAGTGACGGGACAGGGGGGACAGATACGCAGTATTTT	CASSDGTGGTDTQYF
once	TRBD1	TRBV6-6	TRBJ2-2	TGTGCCAGCAGTTACGCCGACAGGGTTCAGGGGGAGCTGTTTTTT	CASSYADRVQGELFF
-	TRBD1	TRBV27	TRBJ2-7	TGTGCCAGCAGTCCGAAAGGGACAGGGTACTACGAGCAGTACTTC	CASSPKGTGYYEQYF
-	-	TRBV2	TRBJ1-1	TGTGCCAGCAGTGGACAGCCAAACACTGAAGCTTTCTTT	CASSGQPNTEAFF
-	TRBD1	TRBV28	TRBJ1-2	TGTGCCAGCAGCGATATGGGACAGCACTATGGCTACACCTTC	CASSDMGQHYGYTF
-	-	TRBV2	TRBJ2-4	TGTGCCAGCAGAGAGGGACCAGGGGCCAAAAACATTCAGTACTTC	CASREGPGAKNIQYF
once	-	TRBV30	TRBJ2-5	TGTGCCTGGAGTGGGAGGGGGCCATTAAAGACCCAGTACTTC	CAWSGRGPLKTQYF
-	-	TRBV21-1	TRBJ2-3	TGTGCCAGCAGCAAGGGGGCGGGAATGTGGCCAGATACGCAGTATTTT	CASSKGAGMWPDTQYF
once	-	TRBV30	TRBJ1-6	TGTGCCTGGAGTGTGGCCGGGAGCTCCTATAATTCACCCCTCCACTTT	CAWSVAGSSYNSPLHF
-	TRBD2	TRBV7-2	TRBJ2-7	TGTGCCAGCTTAGCCGGCGGGAGCATCAACGAGCAGTACTTC	CASLAGGSINEQYF
-	TRBD1	TRBV7-2	TRBJ1-2	TGTGCCAGCAGTCCGGGACAGCCTAACTATGGCTACACCTTC	CASSPGQPNYGYTF
-	-	TRBV28	TRBJ1-2	TGTGCCAGCAGTTTATTTGTGGGGGACTATGGCTACACCTTC	CASSLFVGDYGYTF
-	TRBD1	TRBV7-3	TRBJ1-2	TGTGCCAGCAGCCCGGGACAGGGAGATGGCTACACCTTC	CASSPGQGDGYTF
-	-	TRBV5-4	TRBJ2-7	TGTGCCAGCAGCATCCGGAACGCGGTTTCCTACGAGCAGTACTTC	CASSIRNAVSYEQYF
-	-	TRBV2	TRBJ1-3	TGTGCCAGCAGTGAACACAGTCCTGGAAACACCATATATTTT	CASSEHSPGNTIYF
-	TRBD1	TRBV4-1	TRBJ2-1	TGCGCCAGCAGCCAAGTAGTACAGGGGAGAGGCAATGAGCAGTTCTTC	CASSQVVQGRGNEQFF
few	-	TRBV5-1	TRBJ1-2	TGCGCCAGCAGCTTGGGACACGGGGGATATGGCTACACCTTC	CASSLGHGGYGYTF
-	TRBD2	TRBV7-9	TRBJ2-2	TGTGCCAGCAGCCCGGGACTAGCGGGGCACACCGGGGAGCTGTTTTTT	CASSPGLAGHTGELFF
-	-	TRBV11-2	TRBJ2-1	TGTGCCAGCAGCTTACCGGGCGTGGATGAGCAGTTCTTC	CASSLPGVDEQFF
-	TRBD1	TRBV7-9	TRBJ2-7	TGTGCCAGCAGCCGAAACGGGACAGGGGTCCGGGAGCAGTACTTC	CASSRNGTGVREQYF
once	-	TRBV2	TRBJ1-5	TGTGCCAGCAGTGATACAGGGCTGGGTCAGCCCCAGCATTTT	CASSDTGLGQPQHF
-	-	TRBV5-1	TRBJ2-5	TGCGCCAGCAGCTTGGCCATAGGGGGACGTCAAGAGACCCAGTACTTC	CASSLAIGGRQETQYF
-	TRBD2	TRBV9	TRBJ2-7	TGTGCCAGCAGTCCTTCGACTAGCGGGGGGGTCGAAGACGAGCAGTACTTC	CASSPSTSGGVEDEQYF
-	-	TRBV7-6	TRBJ2-3	TGTGCCAGCAGCTTAGAAGTTAGCAGCACAGATACGCAGTATTTT	CASSLEVSSTDTQYF
-	-	TRBV6-5	TRBJ1-4	TGTGCCAGCAGCACACAGCCTAATGAAAAACTGTTTTTT	CASSTQPNEKLFF